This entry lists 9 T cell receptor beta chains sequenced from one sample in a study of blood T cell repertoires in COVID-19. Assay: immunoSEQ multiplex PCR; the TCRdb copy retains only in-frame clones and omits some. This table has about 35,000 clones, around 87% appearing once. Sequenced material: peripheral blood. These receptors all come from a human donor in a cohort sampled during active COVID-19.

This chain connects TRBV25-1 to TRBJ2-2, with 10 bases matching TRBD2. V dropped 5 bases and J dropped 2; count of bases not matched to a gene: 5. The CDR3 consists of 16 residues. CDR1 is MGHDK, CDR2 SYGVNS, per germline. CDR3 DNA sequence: TGTGCCAGCAGTAAAACTAGCGGGGCTAACACCGGGGAGCTGTTTTTT. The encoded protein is CASSKTSGANTGELFF.

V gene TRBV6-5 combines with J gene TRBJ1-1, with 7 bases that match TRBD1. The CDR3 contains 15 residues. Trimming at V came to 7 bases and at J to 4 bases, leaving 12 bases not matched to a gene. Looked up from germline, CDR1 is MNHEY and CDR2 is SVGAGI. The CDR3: CASTPDQGVITEAFF. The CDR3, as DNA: TGTGCCAGCACCCCGGACCAGGGGGTAATCACTGAAGCTTTCTTT.

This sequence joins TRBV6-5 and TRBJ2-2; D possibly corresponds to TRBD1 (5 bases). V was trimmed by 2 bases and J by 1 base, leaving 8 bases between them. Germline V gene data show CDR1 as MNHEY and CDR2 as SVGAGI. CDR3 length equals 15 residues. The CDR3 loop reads CASSYGAVNTGELFF. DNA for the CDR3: TGTGCCAGCAGTTACGGGGCAGTGAACACCGGGGAGCTGTTTTTT.

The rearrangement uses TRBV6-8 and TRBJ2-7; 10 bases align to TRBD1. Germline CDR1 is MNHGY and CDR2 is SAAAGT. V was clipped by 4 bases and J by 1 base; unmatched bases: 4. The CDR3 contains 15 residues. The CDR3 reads CASSLSDRGSYEQYF. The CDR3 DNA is TGTGCCAGCAGTTTATCGGACAGGGGGTCCTACGAGCAGTACTTC.

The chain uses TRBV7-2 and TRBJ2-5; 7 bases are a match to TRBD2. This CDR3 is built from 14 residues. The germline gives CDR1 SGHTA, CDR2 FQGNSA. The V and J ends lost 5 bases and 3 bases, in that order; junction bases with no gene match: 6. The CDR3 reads CASSPRGGKETQYF. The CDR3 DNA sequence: TGTGCCAGCAGCCCCCGGGGAGGGAAAGAGACCCAGTACTTC.

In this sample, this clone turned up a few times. The CDR3 bases are TGTGCCAGCAGTTTGCCTACCACTACAGAAAAACTGTTTTTT. This sequence encodes CASSLPTTTEKLFF. V gene TRBV28 combines with J gene TRBJ1-4, with D unresolved. The germline gives CDR1 MDHEN, CDR2 SYDVKM. This CDR3 region has 14 residues. Trimming stripped 3 bases from V and 8 bases from J, with 13 bases between. Looking up the rest from reference TRBV28 and TRBJ1-4 gives the full variable domain: DVKVTQSSRYLVKRTGEKVFLECVQDMDHENMFWYRQDPGLGLRLIYFSYDVKMKEKGDIPEGYSVSREKKERFSLILESASTNQTSMYLCASSLPTTTEKLFFGSGTQLSVL.

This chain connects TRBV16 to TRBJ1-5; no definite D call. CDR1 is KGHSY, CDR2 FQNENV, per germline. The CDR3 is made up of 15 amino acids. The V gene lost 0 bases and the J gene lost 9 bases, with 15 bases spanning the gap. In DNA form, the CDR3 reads TGTGCCAGCAGCCAATCTGCGGTCGATCGATCGCCCCAGCATTTT. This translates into CASSQSAVDRSPQHF.

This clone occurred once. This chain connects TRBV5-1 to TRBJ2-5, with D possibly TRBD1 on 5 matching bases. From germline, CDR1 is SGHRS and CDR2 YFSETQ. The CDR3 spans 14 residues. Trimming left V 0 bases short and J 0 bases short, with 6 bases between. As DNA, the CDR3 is TGCGCCAGCAGCTTGGGACAGTACCAAGAGACCCAGTACTTC. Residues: CASSLGQYQETQYF.

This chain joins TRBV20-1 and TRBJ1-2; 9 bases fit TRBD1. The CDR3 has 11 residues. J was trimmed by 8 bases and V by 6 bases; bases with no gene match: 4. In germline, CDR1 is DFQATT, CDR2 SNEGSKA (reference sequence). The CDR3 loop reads CSAGTGRGYTF. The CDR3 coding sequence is TGCAGTGCAGGGACAGGGAGAGGCTACACCTTC.